The 26 T cell receptor beta chains given below trace back to one sample, sequenced in a study of T cell changes during pregnancy in multiple sclerosis. The data were produced by immunoSEQ multiplex PCR, yet TCRdb's version contains in-frame clones alone and is incomplete. The repertoire has under 50,000 clones, around 93% of them found once; the top ten carry 3% to 4%. Sequencing used CD8+ T cells from peripheral blood mononuclear cells, obtained after pregnancy. The receptors here all came from a female donor with multiple sclerosis, enrolled in a pregnancy study.

The V and J genes are TRBV6-5 and TRBJ2-2; 12 nucleotides align to TRBD2. The germline V gene has CDR1 MNHEY and CDR2 SVGAGI. Trimming removed 7 bases from V and 5 bases from J; junction bases left unmatched: 5. This CDR3 has 15 amino acids. CDR3 DNA sequence: TGTGCCAGCACCTCACTAGCGGGAGGAACCGGGGAGCTGTTTTTT. Protein sequence: CASTSLAGGTGELFF.

The chain employs TRBV5-1 and TRBJ1-3; D call uncertain. Germline loops: CDR1 SGHRS, CDR2 YFSETQ. This CDR3 has 17 amino acids. The V and J ends lost 5 bases and 0 bases respectively, with 18 bases between them. The CDR3 sequence is CASSMTGSLDSGNTIYF. CDR3 sequence (DNA): TGCGCCAGCAGTATGACGGGGAGCTTAGACTCTGGAAACACCATATATTTT.

The genes are TRBV27 and TRBJ2-1; 14 nucleotides agree with TRBD2. Per germline, CDR1 MNHEY and CDR2 SMNVEV (reference sequence). With V trimmed by 5 bases and J by 7 bases, 10 bases remained unmatched. This CDR3 region has 17 residues. As DNA, the CDR3 is TGTGCCAGCAGTGGATCGGGACTAGCGGGGGTTCGGAATGAGCAGTTCTTC. Translation: CASSGSGLAGVRNEQFF.

The V gene is TRBV27, the J gene TRBJ1-2; perhaps TRBD1 as D (5 bases). CDR1 and CDR2 (germline): MNHEY, SMNVEV (reference sequence). The CDR3 loop spans 14 amino acids. The V end was cut by 7 bases, the J end by 7 bases, with 19 bases between. The CDR3: CASTALGGVGGYTF. The CDR3 DNA sequence: TGTGCCAGCACCGCCCTCGGGGGGGTTGGTGGCTACACCTTC.

The J gene is TRBJ2-3, the V gene TRBV28; maybe TRBD1 (7 bases). Germline CDR1 is MDHEN and CDR2 is SYDVKM. This CDR3 is 17 amino acids long. V gave up 4 bases and J gave up 2 bases, with 19 bases separating them. The CDR3 DNA reads as TGTGCCAGCAGTTCCTCCGATAGGGGGCGGGACACAGATACGCAGTATTTT. Its translation: CASSSSDRGRDTDTQYF.

The chain has TRBV19 and TRBJ2-3, with 10 bases that match TRBD2. Germline-derived CDR1 and CDR2 are LNHDA and SQIVND (reference sequence). This CDR3 is built from 16 residues. The J segment lost 1 base and the V segment lost 3 bases, leaving 4 bases of the junction unmatched. The CDR3 is CASSIDLAGGTDTQYF. DNA for the CDR3: TGTGCCAGTAGTATCGATCTAGCGGGAGGCACAGATACGCAGTATTTT.

The chain uses TRBV27 and TRBJ2-7; a possible D gene is TRBD2 (5 bases). The ends were cut back, 0 bases at V and 3 bases at J, with 12 bases in the middle. CDR1 is MNHEY and CDR2 is SMNVEV in the germline V gene (reference sequence). The CDR3 has 15 amino acids. The CDR3 is CASSLSRSGNYEQYF. The CDR3 DNA reads as TGTGCCAGCAGTTTATCCCGCTCGGGAAACTACGAGCAGTACTTC.

The chain joins TRBV25-1 to TRBJ2-7; 7 bases agree with TRBD1. The CDR3 extends over 11 amino acids. Germline trimming cut 8 bases from V and 9 bases from J; bases unmatched to any gene: 7. CDR1 is MGHDK and CDR2 is SYGVNS in the germline V gene. Written as DNA, the CDR3 is TGTGCCAGCTCTCAGGGGGTGTGGCAGTACTTC. Translated, it gives CASSQGVWQYF.

The chain couples TRBV4-1 to TRBJ2-5; TRBD1 agrees at 10 bases. The CDR3 length is 19 residues. The J segment lost 3 bases and the V segment lost 2 bases, leaving 15 bases of the junction unmatched. CDR1 and CDR2 (germline): MGHRA, YSYEKL. The CDR3 nucleotides are TGCGCCAGCAGCCAAACGGACAGGGGGAGGTGGTTCCCGGAAGAGACCCAGTACTTC. As protein: CASSQTDRGRWFPEETQYF.

The chain links TRBV19 to TRBJ2-7, with D perhaps TRBD2 (5 bases). Between the trimmed V and J ends, which lost 5 bases and 3 bases, there was a span of 11 bases. The CDR3 totals 13 residues. Germline values: CDR1 LNHDA, CDR2 SQIVND (reference sequence). The CDR3 here is CASSGPAGYEQYF. CDR3 bases: TGTGCCAGTAGTGGGCCCGCGGGCTACGAGCAGTACTTC.

The genes are TRBV5-1 and TRBJ2-7; 7 positions agree with TRBD1. Germline-derived CDR1 and CDR2 are SGHRS and YFSETQ. The CDR3 spans 15 residues. The V and J ends lost 3 bases and 1 base, in that order; junction bases with no gene match: 7. Here the CDR3 reads CASSSGQTFSYEQYF. The CDR3 DNA sequence: TGCGCCAGCAGCTCGGGACAGACTTTTTCCTACGAGCAGTACTTC.

The chain employs TRBV7-9 and TRBJ2-3; D perhaps matches TRBD1 (5 bases). V was pared by 11 bases and J by 2 bases, with 8 bases between. The CDR3 length is 11 residues. Looked up from germline, CDR1 is SEHNR and CDR2 is FQNEAQ (reference sequence). The CDR3 here is CAGAATDTQYF. The CDR3 bases are TGTGCCGGGGCGGCCACAGATACGCAGTATTTT.

CDR3 sequence reads: CASSVTKDRSDSPLHF. The DNA for the CDR3 is TGTGCCAGCAGCGTTACCAAGGACAGATCCGATTCACCCCTCCACTTT. The rearrangement links TRBV2 to TRBJ1-6, with D tentatively TRBD1 (6 bases). The germline CDR1 and CDR2 sequences are SNHLY and FYNNEI. The V end was cut by 6 bases, the J end by 8 bases, with 20 bases between. The CDR3 spans 16 residues. Based on the CDR3 plus reference TRBV2 and TRBJ1-6, the full variable domain is EPEVTQTPSHQVTQMGQEVILRCVPISNHLYFYWYRQILGQKVEFLVSFYNNEISEKSEIFDDQFSVERPDGSNFTLKIRSTKLEDSAMYFCASSVTKDRSDSPLHFGNGTRLTVT.

The rearrangement uses TRBV12-1 and TRBJ1-5; the D call of TRBD1 is as the table states it, not checked on the DNA. TRBV12-1 is deemed a pseudogene. This CDR3 has 15 amino acids. The CDR3 DNA is TGTGCCAGCAGCCTCGGGACACCTAGCAATCAGCCCCAGCATTTT. Translating gives CASSLGTPSNQPQHF.

The chain links TRBV4-1 to TRBJ1-6, with 7 bases that match TRBD1. J gave up 2 bases and V 1 base, and 8 bases lay outside the gene matches. This CDR3 region has 18 residues. Germline V gene data show CDR1 as MGHRA and CDR2 as YSYEKL. CDR3 protein: CASSQGGQVITYNSPLHF. In nucleotides, the CDR3 is TGCGCCAGCAGCCAAGGTGGACAGGTCATAACCTATAATTCACCCCTCCACTTT.

V usage is TRBV4-1 and J usage is TRBJ1-1, with D unresolved. With 4 bases removed from V and 4 bases from J, the gap between germline ends came to 10 bases. The CDR3 has 13 amino acids. CDR1 is MGHRA and CDR2 is YSYEKL in the germline V gene. CDR3 region: CASSLSSGTEAFF. CDR3 DNA: TGCGCCAGCAGCCTATCGTCCGGCACTGAAGCTTTCTTT.

There are a few counts of this clone. The CDR3: CASSFGAREKLFF. The CDR3 DNA sequence: TGCGCCAGCAGCTTTGGGGCTCGGGAAAAACTGTTTTTT. The V gene is TRBV5-1, the J gene TRBJ1-4, with D perhaps TRBD1 (5 bases). V was trimmed by 2 bases and J by 8 bases, leaving 10 bases between them. CDR1 is SGHRS and CDR2 is YFSETQ in the germline V gene. The CDR3 is made up of 13 amino acids.

The rearrangement links TRBV15 to TRBJ1-4, with D perhaps matching TRBD1 (6 bases). This CDR3 has 18 amino acids. Trimming pared 0 bases from V and 4 bases from J, leaving 18 bases between. CDR1 LNHNV and CDR2 YYDKDF come from the germline V gene (reference sequence). The chain's CDR3 is CATSRDFRTVVRNEKLFF. The CDR3 bases are TGTGCCACCAGCAGAGATTTTAGGACAGTGGTCCGTAATGAAAAACTGTTTTTT.

V is TRBV15 and J is TRBJ1-2, with 9 nucleotides matching TRBD1. There are 14 residues in the CDR3. The V and J ends lost 4 bases and 7 bases, in that order; junction bases with no gene match: 7. Looked up from germline, CDR1 is LNHNV and CDR2 is YYDKDF (reference sequence). The DNA for the CDR3 is TGTGCCACCAGCATGGACAGGGGACGGAGTGGCTACACCTTC. Encoded protein: CATSMDRGRSGYTF.

This clone appeared once. This chain uses TRBV2 with TRBJ2-3; the match to TRBD2 covers 8 bases. Germline assignment: CDR1 SNHLY and CDR2 FYNNEI. V gave up 5 bases and J gave up 0 bases; unmatched junction bases: 7. The length of the CDR3 is 16 residues. The CDR3 bases are TGTGCCAGCAGTCCCAGGACTAGCTCTAGCACAGATACGCAGTATTTT. Translation gives CASSPRTSSSTDTQYF.

This clone was seen a single time. CDR3: CSARADTQYF. In DNA form, the CDR3 reads TGCAGTGCTCGCGCAGATACGCAGTATTTT. The genes are TRBV20-1 and TRBJ2-3; D is ambiguous. This CDR3 is 10 amino acids long. Trimming left V 5 bases short and J 4 bases short, with 4 bases between. Germline assignment: CDR1 DFQATT and CDR2 SNEGSKA (reference sequence).

The V gene is TRBV11-2, the J gene TRBJ2-4, with a weak D call TRBD1 (6 bases). V was cut by 5 bases and J by 5 bases, with 16 bases left in between. Germline CDR1 and CDR2: SGHAT and FQNNGV. This CDR3 region has 15 residues. CDR3 amino acids: CASSPKGVVQNIQYF. CDR3 in DNA: TGTGCCAGCAGCCCGAAGGGGGTGGTCCAAAACATTCAGTACTTC.

The chain joins TRBV18 to TRBJ1-1, with D possibly TRBD1 on 5 matching bases. The V gene lost 3 bases and the J gene lost 0 bases, with 14 bases spanning the gap. CDR3 length: 16 amino acids. Germline-derived CDR1 and CDR2 are KGHSH and LQKENI. The CDR3 DNA is TGTGCCAGCTCACCTACGGGGGATCCTTTGAACACTGAAGCTTTCTTT. It encodes CASSPTGDPLNTEAFF.

This chain connects TRBV7-9 to TRBJ2-3, with 8 bases that match TRBD2. Germline V lookup: CDR1 SEHNR, CDR2 FQNEAQ (reference sequence). This CDR3 is built from 12 residues. The V segment lost 10 bases and the J segment 3 bases; nucleotides outside the gene matches: 3. CDR3 loop: CATGGPTDTQYF. The CDR3 bases are TGTGCCACGGGGGGGCCTACAGATACGCAGTATTTT. Together with reference TRBV7-9 and TRBJ2-3, the CDR3 gives the full variable domain: DTGVSQNPRHKITKRGQNVTFRCDPISEHNRLYWYRQTLGQGPEFLTYFQNEAQLEKSRLLSDRFSAERPKGSFSTLEIQRTEQGDSAMYLCATGGPTDTQYFGPGTRLTVL.

Only one count was recorded for this clone. The V and J genes are TRBV11-2 and TRBJ2-7, with 14 bases fitting TRBD2. V was pared by 8 bases and J by 2 bases, with 8 bases of the junction left unmatched. CDR1 is SGHAT and CDR2 is FQNNGV in the germline V gene. The CDR3 is 16 amino acids. The CDR3 bases are TGTGCCAGCCGGACTAGCGGGAGGCTACCTCCCTACGAGCAGTACTTC. It codes for CASRTSGRLPPYEQYF.

The rearrangement uses TRBV4-2 and TRBJ1-2; D not certain. This CDR3 is built from 11 residues. Trimming took 4 bases from V and 7 from J, leaving 7 bases between them. The germline V gene has CDR1 LGHNA and CDR2 YNFKEQ. The CDR3 coding sequence is TGTGCCAGCAGCCGAGCCGGTGGCTACACCTTC. Translation gives CASSRAGGYTF.